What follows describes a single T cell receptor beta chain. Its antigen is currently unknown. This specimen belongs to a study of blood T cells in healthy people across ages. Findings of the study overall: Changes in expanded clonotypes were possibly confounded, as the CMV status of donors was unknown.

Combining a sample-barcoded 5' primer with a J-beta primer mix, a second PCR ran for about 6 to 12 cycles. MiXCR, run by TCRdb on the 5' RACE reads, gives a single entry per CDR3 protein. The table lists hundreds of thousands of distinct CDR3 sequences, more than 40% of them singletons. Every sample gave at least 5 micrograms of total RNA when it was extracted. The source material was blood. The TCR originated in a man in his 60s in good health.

The CDR3 spells CSARDVRQLSYNEQFF. As DNA, the CDR3 is TGCAGTGCTAGAGATGTGAGACAGCTATCCTACAATGAGCAGTTCTTC. The gene calls are TRBV20-1 and TRBJ2-1; D is perhaps TRBD1 (5 bases). This CDR3 region has 16 residues. The ends were cut back, 0 bases at V and 1 base at J, with 13 bases in the middle. CDR1 is DFQATT and CDR2 is SNEGSKA in the germline V gene (reference sequence).